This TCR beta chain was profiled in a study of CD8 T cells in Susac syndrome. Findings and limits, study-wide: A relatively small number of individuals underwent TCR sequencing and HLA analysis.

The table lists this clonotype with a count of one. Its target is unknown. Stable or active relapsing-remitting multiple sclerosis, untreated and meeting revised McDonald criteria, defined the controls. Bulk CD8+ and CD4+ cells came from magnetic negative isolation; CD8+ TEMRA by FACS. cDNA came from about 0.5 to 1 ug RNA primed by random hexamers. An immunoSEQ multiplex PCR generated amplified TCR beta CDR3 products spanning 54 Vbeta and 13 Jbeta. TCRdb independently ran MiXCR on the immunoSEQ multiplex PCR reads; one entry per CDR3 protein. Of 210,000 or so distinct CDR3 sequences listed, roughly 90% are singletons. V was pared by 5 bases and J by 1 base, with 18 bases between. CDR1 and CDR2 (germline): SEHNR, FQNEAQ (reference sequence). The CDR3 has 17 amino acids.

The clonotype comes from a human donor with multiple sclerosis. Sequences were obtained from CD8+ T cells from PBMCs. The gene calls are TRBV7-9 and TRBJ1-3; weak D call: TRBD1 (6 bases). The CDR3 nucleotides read TGTGCCAGCAGCGGGGGGTACAGGGAAGCGTCTGGAAACACCATATATTTT. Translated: CASSGGYREASGNTIYF.